These 15 T cell receptor beta chains originate from one sample sequenced in a study of T cells after yellow fever vaccination. TCRdb fed the 5' RACE reads into MiXCR, producing one record per CDR3 protein. Of some 350,000 distinct CDR3 sequences in the sample, 3% to 4.5% are singletons; the top ten hold approximately 24%. Sequenced here: PBMCs, sampled 5 days after the yellow fever booster vaccination. Receptors were obtained from a man between 18 and 35 years old who received the YFV17D yellow fever vaccine.

This clonotype was counted a few times. The gene calls are TRBV27 and TRBJ1-5, with no clear D. The V end lost 5 bases, the J end lost 3 bases, and 14 bases lay between the germline ends. The germline CDR1 and CDR2 sequences are MNHEY and SMNVEV (reference sequence). The CDR3 contains 15 residues. CDR3 loop: CASSPSGRFNQPQHF. CDR3 sequence (DNA): TGTGCCAGCAGTCCCTCGGGCAGGTTCAATCAGCCCCAGCATTTT.

This clonotype was detected a few times. This rearrangement joins TRBV29-1 to TRBJ2-5; 9 bases agree with TRBD2. The CDR3 runs 15 residues. V shed 1 base and J 5 bases; nucleotides not matched to a gene: 8. Germline V lookup: CDR1 SQVTM, CDR2 ANQGSEA. The CDR3 protein is CSVEAGRGGLETQYF. The CDR3 coding sequence is TGCAGCGTTGAAGCCGGGCGGGGGGGCCTCGAGACCCAGTACTTC. The full variable domain, its missing parts supplied by reference TRBV29-1 and TRBJ2-5, is SAVISQKPSRDICQRGTSLTIQCQVDSQVTMMFWYRQQPGQSLTLIATANQGSEATYESGFVIDKFPISRPNLTFSTLTVSNMSPEDSSIYLCSVEAGRGGLETQYFGPGTRLLVL.

This clonotype occurred many times. V usage is TRBV28 and J usage is TRBJ2-5, with 15 bases that match TRBD2. CDR3 size: 19 residues. Trimming cost V 8 bases and J 7 bases; bases outside gene matches: 20. Germline V gene data show CDR1 as MDHEN and CDR2 as SYDVKM. The CDR3 region has the DNA TGTGCCAGCCCTCCTCCGGGACTAGCGGGGGGAGGTCCCGTTCGGACCCAGTACTTC. Translating gives CASPPPGLAGGGPVRTQYF.

The sample holds a few counts of this clonotype. A much larger clone differs from this one at a single base, so this may be a read error. The CDR3 nucleotides read TGTGCCAGCAGCCAAGTGGAGGGGAACACCGGGGGGCTGTTTTTT. This translates into CASSQVEGNTGGLFF. V and J are TRBV4-2 and TRBJ2-2; a possible D gene is TRBD2 (6 bases). This CDR3 is 15 amino acids long. Germline values: CDR1 LGHNA, CDR2 YNFKEQ.

V usage is TRBV29-1 and J usage is TRBJ2-7; D assignment may be TRBD1 or TRBD2 (5 bases each). The ends were cut back, 2 bases at V and 2 bases at J, with 7 bases in the middle. The length of the CDR3 is 12 residues. Germline V CDR1 and CDR2: SQVTM, ANQGSEA. The CDR3 sequence is CSVEQGPYEQYF. The CDR3 coding sequence is TGCAGCGTTGAACAGGGACCCTACGAGCAGTACTTC.

This clonotype has just a few counts. The chain joins TRBV4-1 to TRBJ2-3; 8 bases align to TRBD2. CDR1 and CDR2 from the germline V gene are MGHRA and YSYEKL. V gave up 1 base and J gave up 1 base; unmatched junction bases: 7. CDR3 size: 17 residues. In DNA, the CDR3 is TGCGCCAGCAGCCAAGCCGGGAGGGGGAGGGGCACAGATACGCAGTATTTT. It specifies CASSQAGRGRGTDTQYF.

In this sample, this clonotype turned up many times. This sequence joins TRBV4-2 and TRBJ1-5; TRBD1 matches at 8 bases. The CDR3 is 16 amino acids. Germline CDR1 reads LGHNA; CDR2 reads YNFKEQ. With V trimmed by 0 bases and J by 2 bases, 3 bases remained unmatched. This chain's CDR3 is CASSQEADRGNQPQHF. For the CDR3, the DNA is TGTGCCAGCAGCCAAGAGGCGGACAGGGGCAATCAGCCCCAGCATTTT.

This clonotype has just a few counts. The chain uses TRBV5-1 and TRBJ1-1, with 7 bases that match TRBD1. The length of the CDR3 is 16 residues. V was clipped by 2 bases and J by 2 bases; unmatched bases: 9. In germline, CDR1 is SGHRS, CDR2 YFSETQ. CDR3 region: CASSLSPWTGNTEAFF. The CDR3 DNA follows: TGCGCCAGCAGCTTATCGCCTTGGACAGGAAACACTGAAGCTTTCTTT.

This clonotype was detected many times. This chain uses TRBV7-2 with TRBJ2-1; possible D gene TRBD1, 7 bases. The CDR3 has 15 residues. Trimming took 2 bases from V and 5 from J, leaving 13 bases between them. The germline CDR1 and CDR2 sequences are SGHTA and FQGNSA. CDR3 amino acids: CASSLTRGADNEQFF. The CDR3 DNA reads as TGTGCCAGCAGCTTAACCAGGGGGGCAGACAATGAGCAGTTCTTC.

This sequence joins TRBV7-2 and TRBJ2-5; TRBD2 aligns across 8 bases. V lost 1 base and J lost 3; bases outside the gene matches: 4. CDR1 SGHTA and CDR2 FQGNSA come from the germline V gene. CDR3 length equals 15 residues. The CDR3 region is CASSLVGTRKETQYF. The CDR3 nucleotides are TGTGCCAGCAGCTTAGTAGGGACTAGGAAAGAGACCCAGTACTTC.

In this sample, this clonotype turned up a few times. The DNA for the CDR3 is TGTGCCAGCAGTTTCTCAATTCGACAGCCCCAGCATTTT. This sequence encodes CASSFSIRQPQHF. The V and J genes are TRBV12-3 or TRBV12-4 and TRBJ1-5, with D uncertain. The CDR3 is 13 residues long. V was cut by 3 bases and J by 7 bases, with 10 bases left in between.

The CDR3 protein is CASSQEILGGAVAKNIQYF. Here the CDR3 DNA reads TGTGCCAGCAGCCAAGAGATCCTCGGGGGGGCCGTGGCCAAAAACATTCAGTACTTC. The rearrangement uses TRBV4-2 and TRBJ2-4; 8 nucleotides align to TRBD2. This CDR3 region has 19 residues. CDR1 is LGHNA, CDR2 YNFKEQ, per germline. Germline trimming cut 0 bases from V and 1 base from J; bases unmatched to any gene: 11.

This clonotype was detected ten times or more. This chain links TRBV5-1 with TRBJ1-4, with D possibly TRBD1 on 6 matching bases. Germline assignment: CDR1 SGHRS and CDR2 YFSETQ. The CDR3 covers 13 residues. Between the trimmed V and J ends, which lost 3 bases and 8 bases, there was a span of 11 bases. CDR3 residues: CASSWDTGEKLFF. As DNA, the CDR3 is TGCGCCAGCAGCTGGGACACGGGAGAAAAACTGTTTTTT.

The chain carries TRBV4-3 and TRBJ2-1, with 9 bases that match TRBD2. CDR1 is LGHNA, CDR2 YSLEER, per germline. V lost 3 bases and J lost 5; bases outside the gene matches: 8. This CDR3 comprises 16 residues. CDR3 protein: CASSHPGGGADNEQFF. The CDR3 DNA reads as TGCGCCAGCAGCCACCCAGGCGGGGGGGCGGACAATGAGCAGTTCTTC.

This clonotype turned up a few times. This chain uses TRBV25-1 with TRBJ2-3, with 8 bases lining up with TRBD1. Germline V gene data show CDR1 as MGHDK and CDR2 as SYGVNS. The CDR3 is 15 amino acids. The trim removed 5 bases at V and 0 bases at J, leaving 4 bases unmatched. The CDR3 DNA is TGTGCCAGCAGTAAACAGGGGGGAAGCACAGATACGCAGTATTTT. This translates into CASSKQGGSTDTQYF.